Below, 21 T cell receptor beta chains from the same sample are listed, as sequenced in a study of blood T cell repertoires in COVID-19. TCRdb keeps only in-frame clones here, not all; method: immunoSEQ multiplex PCR. The data contain some 270,000 clones, nearly 90% of them singletons. Sequencing was done on a sample of peripheral blood. The receptor source for this set is a woman aged 55-70 years with COVID-19, enrolled during active disease.

DNA for the CDR3: TGTGCCAGCAACCGAGGGATGAACACTGAAGCTTTCTTT. It is translated as CASNRGMNTEAFF. The chain employs TRBV9 and TRBJ1-1; unclear D gene. Germline V lookup: CDR1 SGDLS, CDR2 YYNGEE. V was cut by 6 bases and J by 0 bases, with 9 bases left in between. The CDR3 spans 13 residues.

This clone showed up just a few times. The rearrangement joins TRBV6-1 to TRBJ1-2; 12 bases fit TRBD1. The germline CDR1 and CDR2 sequences are MNHNS and SASEGT. CDR3 length equals 18 residues. With 1 base clipped from V and 2 bases from J, the junction kept 8 bases outside the gene matches. CDR3 DNA sequence: TGTGCCAGCAGTGAAGGGAGTATGGGACAGGGGGCAAACTATGGCTACACCTTC. Translation: CASSEGSMGQGANYGYTF.

This clone appeared a few times. The rearrangement uses TRBV7-8 and TRBJ1-3; 9 nucleotides agree with TRBD1. This CDR3 spans 19 amino acids. The J segment lost 0 bases and the V segment lost 1 base, leaving 10 bases of the junction unmatched. Germline V gene lookup returns CDR1 SGHVS and CDR2 FQNEAQ. The DNA of the CDR3 is TGTGCCAGCAGCTTAGGGTCTGGGACAGGGTCGAGCTCTGGAAACACCATATATTTT. Translating it yields CASSLGSGTGSSSGNTIYF.

This clone occurred once. This chain links TRBV7-2 with TRBJ2-7; D unclear. The CDR3 sequence is 13 residues long. Trimming took off 1 base at V and 6 bases at J, with 10 bases between the two ends. Germline V gene lookup returns CDR1 SGHTA and CDR2 FQGNSA. CDR3 loop: CASSLGFGPEQYF. As DNA, the CDR3 is TGTGCCAGCAGCTTAGGCTTTGGCCCCGAGCAGTACTTC.

This chain links TRBV5-4 with TRBJ1-2; D not resolved. The V and J ends lost 4 bases and 7 bases respectively, with 14 bases between them. The CDR3 runs to 13 residues. Germline values: CDR1 SGHNT, CDR2 YYREEE (reference sequence). The CDR3 sequence: CASSPTVSGGYTF. CDR3 nucleotide sequence: TGTGCCAGCAGCCCAACAGTCTCAGGTGGCTACACCTTC.

V usage is TRBV25-1 and J usage is TRBJ2-5; 7 nucleotides match TRBD2. The CDR3 sequence is 14 residues long. V lost 4 bases to trimming and J lost 4 bases; unmatched junction nucleotides: 6. In germline, CDR1 is MGHDK, CDR2 SYGVNS. CDR3 loop: CASSGQGGRETQYF. The DNA for the CDR3 is TGTGCCAGCAGTGGGCAGGGAGGGCGAGAGACCCAGTACTTC.

V is TRBV14 and J is TRBJ1-2; no reliable D call. This CDR3 contains 14 residues. Germline lookup yields CDR1 SGHDN and CDR2 FVKESK. Between the trimmed V and J ends, which lost 4 bases and 0 bases, there was a span of 9 bases. DNA of the CDR3: TGTGCCAGCAGCCGCCTACAGTCTAACTATGGCTACACCTTC. Amino acids: CASSRLQSNYGYTF.

This clone turned up a few times. The V gene is TRBV19, the J gene TRBJ2-2; TRBD2 matches 8 bases. Germline trimming cut 6 bases from V and 6 bases from J; bases unmatched to any gene: 0. Germline-derived CDR1 and CDR2 are LNHDA and SQIVND (reference sequence). This CDR3 region has 12 residues. The CDR3 DNA follows: TGTGCCAGTAGCGGGGGGGCCGGGGAGCTGTTTTTT. It specifies CASSGGAGELFF. Variable domain in full (rest from reference TRBV19 and TRBJ2-2): DGGITQSPKYLFRKEGQNVTLSCEQNLNHDAMYWYRQDPGQGLRLIYYSQIVNDFQKGDIAEGYSVSREKKESFPLTVTSAQKNPTAFYLCASSGGAGELFFGEGSRLTVL.

This chain joins TRBV19 and TRBJ1-1; D may be TRBD1 (5 bases). The length of the CDR3 is 14 residues. Trimming cost V 3 bases and J 6 bases, with 14 bases left between them. CDR1 and CDR2 from the germline V gene are LNHDA and SQIVND (reference sequence). CDR3 DNA sequence: TGTGCCAGTAGTATCCACGCAGGGACTGCTGAAGCTTTCTTT. Its translation: CASSIHAGTAEAFF.

The count of this clone is one. The rearrangement uses TRBV14 and TRBJ2-1; D may be TRBD1 (6 bases). The CDR3 has 14 amino acids. Germline CDR1 reads SGHDN; CDR2 reads FVKESK. The V end was cut by 3 bases, the J end by 5 bases, with 11 bases between. Here the CDR3 DNA reads TGTGCCAGCAGCCACAGGGGATCTCACAATGAGCAGTTCTTC. Its protein product is CASSHRGSHNEQFF.

This clone occurred once. This chain uses TRBV9 with TRBJ1-3; a weak D match, TRBD1 (6 bases). The CDR3 sequence is 16 residues long. Germline CDR1 reads SGDLS; CDR2 reads YYNGEE. The V end was cut by 3 bases, the J end by 2 bases, with 15 bases between. CDR3 sequence reads: CASSASQGHAGNTIYF. In DNA, the CDR3 is TGTGCCAGCAGCGCGTCACAGGGTCACGCTGGAAACACCATATATTTT.

This chain connects TRBV6-5 to TRBJ2-1; the D is unclear. V lost 8 bases, J lost 8 bases, and 13 bases lay in between. Germline assignment: CDR1 MNHEY and CDR2 SVGAGI. This CDR3 has 12 residues. This CDR3 reads CASFNFEDEQFF. As DNA, the CDR3 is TGTGCCAGCTTCAACTTTGAGGATGAGCAGTTCTTC.

This rearrangement joins TRBV15 to TRBJ2-4; 9 bases map to TRBD1. V lost 3 bases to trimming and J lost 1 base; unmatched junction nucleotides: 7. This CDR3 region has 17 residues. Per germline, CDR1 LNHNV and CDR2 YYDKDF (reference sequence). The CDR3 coding sequence is TGTGCCACCAGCAGTAGACAGGGGGTTGAGGCCAAAAACATTCAGTACTTC. Translation gives CATSSRQGVEAKNIQYF.

The chain couples TRBV2 to TRBJ2-7, with 12 bases lining up with TRBD2. Germline V lookup: CDR1 SNHLY, CDR2 FYNNEI. Germline trimming cut 4 bases from V and 2 bases from J; bases unmatched to any gene: 0. The CDR3 length is 14 residues. As DNA, the CDR3 is TGTGCCAGCAGTGGACTAGCGGGGGCCTACGAGCAGTACTTC. Translated, it gives CASSGLAGAYEQYF.

The count of this clone is one. This rearrangement joins TRBV6-5 to TRBJ2-7; D might be TRBD2 (6 bases). CDR1 is MNHEY and CDR2 is SVGAGI in the germline V gene. V lost 2 bases, J lost 4 bases, and 9 bases lay in between. CDR3 length equals 13 residues. The CDR3 bases are TGTGCCAGCAGTTACCCAGGGAGGTACGAGCAGTACTTC. Translation: CASSYPGRYEQYF.

The genes are TRBV3-1 (or the pseudogene TRBV3-2) and TRBJ1-6, with D possibly being TRBD1 (5 bases). The CDR3 loop spans 15 amino acids. V shed 3 bases and J shed 9 bases, with 15 bases lying between them. The germline CDR1 and CDR2 sequences are LGHDT and YNNKEL (reference sequence). The CDR3, as DNA: TGTGCCAGCAGCCACCACGGGGGAGGTGGTTCACCCCTCCACTTT. Its protein product is CASSHHGGGGSPLHF.

V gene TRBV18 combines with J gene TRBJ1-4; 7 nucleotides align to TRBD1. Germline CDR1 is KGHSH and CDR2 is LQKENI. There are 15 residues in the CDR3. V dropped 4 bases and J dropped 5; count of bases not matched to a gene: 7. CDR3 residues: CASSRPTGRNEKLFF. In DNA, the CDR3 is TGTGCCAGCTCACGACCGACAGGGAGGAATGAAAAACTGTTTTTT.

J is TRBJ1-1 and V is TRBV9; unclear D gene. This CDR3 spans 15 amino acids. With 7 bases removed from V and 9 bases from J, the gap between germline ends came to 25 bases. Germline CDR1 SGDLS, CDR2 YYNGEE. The CDR3 region has the DNA TGTGCCAGCTCCGGGAGCGGGAGTTGGGCGGAGAAAGCTTTCTTT. Amino acid sequence: CASSGSGSWAEKAFF.

The CDR3 DNA follows: TGTGCCAGCAGCTTAGGTTTTGAGCGGGGGGACCACGAGCAGTACTTC. Protein product: CASSLGFERGDHEQYF. This chain uses TRBV7-2 with TRBJ2-7, with 9 bases fitting TRBD2. This CDR3 comprises 16 residues. Germline V gene data show CDR1 as SGHTA and CDR2 as FQGNSA. V gave up 1 base and J gave up 5 bases; unmatched junction bases: 9. The full variable domain, rest sourced from reference TRBV7-2 and TRBJ2-7, is GAGVSQSPSNKVTEKGKDVELRCDPISGHTALYWYRQSLGQGLEFLIYFQGNSAPDKSGLPSDRFSAERTGGSVSTLTIQRTQQEDSAVYLCASSLGFERGDHEQYFGPGTRLTVT.

The rearrangement links TRBV6-5 to TRBJ1-2; D may be TRBD1 (6 bases). Germline V gives CDR1 MNHEY, CDR2 SVGAGI. The CDR3 is made up of 13 amino acids. Trimming pared 7 bases from V and 6 bases from J, leaving 15 bases between. The CDR3 DNA reads TGTGCCAGCATTCCAGGACAGATAGATGGCTACACCTTC. Translation: CASIPGQIDGYTF.

The chain carries TRBV28 and TRBJ1-1; D perhaps matches TRBD1 (6 bases). The germline CDR1 and CDR2 sequences are MDHEN and SYDVKM. The ends were cut back, 6 bases at V and 3 bases at J, with 14 bases in the middle. The CDR3 consists of 14 residues. The CDR3 DNA reads TGTGCCAGCAGACTAGGACAGACCGACACTGAAGCTTTCTTT. Its translation is CASRLGQTDTEAFF.